This passage covers 13 T cell receptor beta chains from one sample sequenced in a study of T cell changes during pregnancy in multiple sclerosis. The data were produced by immunoSEQ multiplex PCR, yet TCRdb's version contains in-frame clones alone and is incomplete. The sample consists of more than 15,000 clones, roughly nine tenths of them appearing once. The sample consisted of CD8+ T cells from peripheral blood mononuclear cells, taken in the second trimester of pregnancy. Receptor source: a female donor in good health, enrolled as a control in a pregnancy study.

The chain is built from TRBV5-4 and TRBJ2-5; D is uncertain. CDR3 length: 13 amino acids. The germline V gene has CDR1 SGHNT and CDR2 YYREEE (reference sequence). V was trimmed by 0 bases and J by 2 bases, leaving 5 bases between them. CDR3 amino acids: CASSLVQQETQYF. CDR3 DNA: TGTGCCAGCAGCTTGGTGCAGCAAGAGACCCAGTACTTC.

The chain combines TRBV19 with TRBJ1-1; no firm D call. Trimming cost V 7 bases and J 6 bases, with 12 bases left between them. The CDR3 contains 12 residues. CDR1 is LNHDA, CDR2 SQIVND, per germline (reference sequence). The CDR3 here is CASIKWGAEAFF. DNA of the CDR3: TGTGCCAGTATAAAGTGGGGAGCTGAAGCTTTCTTT.

The chain joins TRBV21-1 to TRBJ2-7; no DNA check was done on the table's D call, TRBD1. TRBV21-1 is recorded as a pseudogene. The CDR3 totals 13 residues. This CDR3 reads CAKTDRDTYEQYF. Here the CDR3 DNA reads TGTGCCAAAACGGACAGGGATACCTACGAGCAGTACTTC.

The count of this clone is one. The rearrangement links TRBV4-1 to TRBJ2-7; D might be TRBD2 (5 bases). The V and J ends lost 4 bases and 0 bases respectively, with 13 bases between them. CDR1 is MGHRA, CDR2 YSYEKL, per germline. The CDR3 is 15 amino acids. The CDR3 here is CASSPFFGGSYEQYF. Written as DNA, the CDR3 is TGCGCCAGCAGCCCCTTCTTCGGAGGCTCCTACGAGCAGTACTTC.

The chain joins TRBV30 to TRBJ2-5; possibly TRBD1 for D (7 bases). The germline V gene encodes CDR1 GTSNPN and CDR2 SVGIG (reference sequence). Trimming left V 5 bases short and J 2 bases short, with 21 bases between. The CDR3 runs to 16 residues. For the CDR3, the DNA is TGTGCCTGGGGGGACTGGGACAGAACCTATCAAGAGACCCAGTACTTC. Its translation is CAWGDWDRTYQETQYF.

The chain combines TRBV11-2 with TRBJ2-7, with D maybe TRBD2 (6 bases). Germline V gives CDR1 SGHAT, CDR2 FQNNGV. With 6 bases removed from V and 3 bases from J, the gap between germline ends came to 18 bases. The CDR3 loop spans 15 amino acids. The CDR3 DNA reads as TGTGCCAGCAGAGAGACCGGGAGAAGAGTCTACGAGCAGTACTTC. Amino acids: CASRETGRRVYEQYF.

This chain uses TRBV11-2 with TRBJ2-7; TRBD2 might be the D (5 bases). This CDR3 has 13 amino acids. Germline V gives CDR1 SGHAT, CDR2 FQNNGV. Deletions cut 4 bases from V and 3 bases from J, with 10 bases between. The CDR3 sequence is CASSSTSGYEQYF. CDR3 nucleotides: TGTGCCAGCAGCTCCACCAGCGGCTACGAGCAGTACTTC.

The J gene is TRBJ1-1, the V gene TRBV6-6; unclear D gene. Germline loops: CDR1 MNHNY, CDR2 SVGAGI (reference sequence). V was shortened by 6 bases and J by 5 bases, with 7 bases between the two germline ends. This CDR3 is built from 11 residues. The CDR3 coding sequence is TGTGCCAGCAGCCGTAGTACTGAAGCTTTCTTT. This encodes CASSRSTEAFF.

The chain couples TRBV5-4 to TRBJ1-1; 9 bases are shared with TRBD1. The J segment lost 7 bases and the V segment lost 3 bases, leaving 13 bases of the junction unmatched. This CDR3 comprises 16 residues. CDR1 SGHNT and CDR2 YYREEE come from the germline V gene (reference sequence). CDR3 DNA: TGTGCCAGCAGCTCCAATATAGTCCCGGGACAGGGTGAAGCTTTCTTT. Protein sequence: CASSSNIVPGQGEAFF.

The chain employs TRBV7-9 and TRBJ1-1; D is uncertain. Germline V gene data show CDR1 as SEHNR and CDR2 as FQNEAQ (reference sequence). Deletions cut 4 bases from V and 4 bases from J, with 7 bases between. CDR3 size: 12 residues. CDR3 in DNA: TGTGCCAGCAGCTATACGAGCACTGAAGCTTTCTTT. As protein: CASSYTSTEAFF.

This rearrangement joins TRBV15 to TRBJ1-1; D is undetermined. V was trimmed by 1 base and J by 1 base, leaving 10 bases between them. Per germline, CDR1 LNHNV and CDR2 YYDKDF (reference sequence). The CDR3 has 15 residues. The CDR3 region is CATSRVMEGNTEAFF. The DNA for the CDR3 is TGTGCCACCAGCAGAGTCATGGAGGGGAACACTGAAGCTTTCTTT.

This chain connects TRBV6-5 to TRBJ1-2; 7 bases match TRBD1. CDR3 length: 14 residues. The germline V gene encodes CDR1 MNHEY and CDR2 SVGAGI. With 5 bases clipped from V and 4 bases from J, the junction kept 7 bases outside the gene matches. CDR3 bases: TGTGCCAGCAGTCGACAGGGAGGTGGCTATGGCTACACCTTC. Amino acid sequence: CASSRQGGGYGYTF.

The chain links TRBV29-1 to TRBJ2-2; 7 bases map to TRBD1. V gave up 6 bases and J gave up 4 bases; unmatched junction bases: 8. From germline, CDR1 is SQVTM and CDR2 ANQGSEA. The CDR3 covers 14 residues. DNA for the CDR3: TGCAGCGTCGAGACAGGGTCGGGCACCGGGGAGCTGTTTTTT. Its protein is CSVETGSGTGELFF.